The following is a T cell receptor beta chain sequence with its context. TCRdb fed the RACE reads into MiXCR, producing one record per CDR3 protein. The sample has about 74,000 distinct CDR3 sequences, about 31% seen once. This CDR3 comprises 16 residues. V shed 1 base and J 1 base; nucleotides not matched to a gene: 5. Looked up from germline, CDR1 is MGHRA and CDR2 is YSYEKL. The sample is drawn from a study of human T cells and chemical hapten exposure. Time point here: patch test 1, 2 weeks after DPC sensitization. Treatment in this sample: therapeutic diphenylcyclopropenone sensitization with weekly scalp DPC. Blood sampling preceded each patch test application.

This sample comprised whole blood, obtained in connection with sensitization to the hapten diphenylcyclopropenone (DPC). The chain has TRBV4-1 and TRBJ2-7, with 9 bases that match TRBD2. This TCR came from a middle-aged man with alopecia areata. Some clones in this sample may be carry-over from other donors' samples. The CDR3 DNA follows: TGCGCCAGCAGCCAAGTCGCGGGACTAGCATCCTACGAGCAGTACTTC. This codes for CASSQVAGLASYEQYF.